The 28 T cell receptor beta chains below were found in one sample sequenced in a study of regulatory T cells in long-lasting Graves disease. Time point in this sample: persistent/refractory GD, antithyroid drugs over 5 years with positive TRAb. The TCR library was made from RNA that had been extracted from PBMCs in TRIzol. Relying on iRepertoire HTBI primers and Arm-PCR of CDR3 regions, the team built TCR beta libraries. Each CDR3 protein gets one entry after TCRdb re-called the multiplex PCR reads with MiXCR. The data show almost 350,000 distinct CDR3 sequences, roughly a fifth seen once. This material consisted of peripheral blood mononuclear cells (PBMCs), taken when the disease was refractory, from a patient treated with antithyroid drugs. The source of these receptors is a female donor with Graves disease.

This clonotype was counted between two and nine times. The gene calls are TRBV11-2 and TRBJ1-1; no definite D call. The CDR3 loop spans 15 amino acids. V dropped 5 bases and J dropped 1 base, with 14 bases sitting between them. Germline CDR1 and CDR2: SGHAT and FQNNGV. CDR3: CASSPINERNTEAFF. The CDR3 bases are TGTGCCAGCAGCCCGATAAATGAGCGGAACACTGAAGCTTTCTTT.

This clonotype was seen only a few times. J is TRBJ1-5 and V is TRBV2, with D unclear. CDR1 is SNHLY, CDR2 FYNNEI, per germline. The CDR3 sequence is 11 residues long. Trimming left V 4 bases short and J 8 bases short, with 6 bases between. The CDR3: CASSAGKPQHF. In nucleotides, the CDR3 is TGTGCCAGCAGTGCTGGGAAGCCCCAGCATTTT.

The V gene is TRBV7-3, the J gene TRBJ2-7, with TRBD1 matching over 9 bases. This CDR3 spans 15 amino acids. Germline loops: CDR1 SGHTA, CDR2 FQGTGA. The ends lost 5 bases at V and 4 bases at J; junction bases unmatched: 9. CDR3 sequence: CASSLGTGSLYEQYF. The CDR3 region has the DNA TGTGCCAGCAGCCTCGGGACAGGGAGTCTTTACGAGCAGTACTTC.

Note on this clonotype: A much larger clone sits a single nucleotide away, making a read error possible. The CDR3 DNA is TGCAGCGTAGTGCCTGGGGACGGGGGGCTTTATGGCTACACCTTC. This sequence encodes CSVVPGDGGLYGYTF. The chain employs TRBV29-1 and TRBJ1-2; possible D gene TRBD1, 6 bases. The CDR3 has 15 residues. CDR1 SQVTM and CDR2 ANQGSEA come from the germline V gene. V lost 6 bases and J lost 5, with 22 bases in between.

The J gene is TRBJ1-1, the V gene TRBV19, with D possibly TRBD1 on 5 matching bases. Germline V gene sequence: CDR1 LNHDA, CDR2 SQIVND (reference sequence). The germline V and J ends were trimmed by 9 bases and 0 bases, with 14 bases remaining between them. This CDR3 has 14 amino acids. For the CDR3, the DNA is TGTGCCAGCACATTTGGGACTCTGAACACTGAAGCTTTCTTT. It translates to CASTFGTLNTEAFF.

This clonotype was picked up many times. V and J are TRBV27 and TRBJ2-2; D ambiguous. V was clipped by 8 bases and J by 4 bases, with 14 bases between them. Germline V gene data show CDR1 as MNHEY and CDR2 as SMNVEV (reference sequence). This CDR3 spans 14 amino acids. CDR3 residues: CASRVGVGTGELFF. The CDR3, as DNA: TGTGCCAGCCGGGTAGGCGTTGGCACCGGGGAGCTGTTTTTT.

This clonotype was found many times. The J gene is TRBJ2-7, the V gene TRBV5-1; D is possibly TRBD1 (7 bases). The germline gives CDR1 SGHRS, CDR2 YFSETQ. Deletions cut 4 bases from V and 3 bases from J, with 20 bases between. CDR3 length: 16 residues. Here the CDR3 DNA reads TGCGCCAGCAGCGGAAACAATGCGGGACAGATCTACGAGCAGTACTTC. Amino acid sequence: CASSGNNAGQIYEQYF.

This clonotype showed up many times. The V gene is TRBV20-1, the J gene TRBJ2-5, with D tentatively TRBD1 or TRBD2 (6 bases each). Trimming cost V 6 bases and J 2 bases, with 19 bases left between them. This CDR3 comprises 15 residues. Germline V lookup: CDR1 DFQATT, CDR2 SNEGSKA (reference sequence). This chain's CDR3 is CSAQKGGRLQETQYF. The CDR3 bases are TGCAGTGCCCAAAAGGGGGGAAGATTACAAGAGACCCAGTACTTC.

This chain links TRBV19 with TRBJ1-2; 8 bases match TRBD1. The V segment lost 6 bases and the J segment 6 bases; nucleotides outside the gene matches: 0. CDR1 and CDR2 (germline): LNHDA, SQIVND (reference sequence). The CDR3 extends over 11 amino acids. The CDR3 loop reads CASRQGDGYTF. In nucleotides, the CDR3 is TGTGCCAGTAGACAGGGGGATGGCTACACCTTC.

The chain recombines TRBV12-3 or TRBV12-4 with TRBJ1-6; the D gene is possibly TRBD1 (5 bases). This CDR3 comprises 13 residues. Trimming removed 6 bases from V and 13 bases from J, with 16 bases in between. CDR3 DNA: TGTGCCAGCAGCACCCGGAGAGGGACCCCCCTCCACTTT. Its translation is CASSTRRGTPLHF.

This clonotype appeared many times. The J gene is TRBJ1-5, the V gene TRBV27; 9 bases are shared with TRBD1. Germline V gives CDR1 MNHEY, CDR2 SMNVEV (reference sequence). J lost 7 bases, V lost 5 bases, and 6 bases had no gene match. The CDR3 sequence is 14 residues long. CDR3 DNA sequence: TGTGCCAGCAGTCCGAGGACAGGGGAGCAGCCCCAGCATTTT. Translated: CASSPRTGEQPQHF.

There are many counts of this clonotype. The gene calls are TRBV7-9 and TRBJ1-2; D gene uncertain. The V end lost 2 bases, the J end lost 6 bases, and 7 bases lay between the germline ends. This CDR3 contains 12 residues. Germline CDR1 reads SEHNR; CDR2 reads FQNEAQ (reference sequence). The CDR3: CASSLRTDGYTF. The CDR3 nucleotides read TGTGCCAGCAGCTTACGAACGGATGGCTACACCTTC.

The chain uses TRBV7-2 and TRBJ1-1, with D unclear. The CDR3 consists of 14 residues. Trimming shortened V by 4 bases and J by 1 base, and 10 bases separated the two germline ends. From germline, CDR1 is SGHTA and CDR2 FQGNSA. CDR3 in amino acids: CASSSSAANTEAFF. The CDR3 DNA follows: TGTGCCAGCAGCTCCTCCGCCGCGAACACTGAAGCTTTCTTT.

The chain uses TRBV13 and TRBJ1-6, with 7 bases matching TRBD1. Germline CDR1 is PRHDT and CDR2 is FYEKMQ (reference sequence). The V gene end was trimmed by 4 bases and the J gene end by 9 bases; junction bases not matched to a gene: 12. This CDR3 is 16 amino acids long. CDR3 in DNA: TGTGCCAGCAGCTACCGGACAGGCCAAGCGGGTTCACCCCTCCACTTT. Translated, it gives CASSYRTGQAGSPLHF.

CDR3: CASPRLGQVKSAEAFF. For the CDR3, the DNA is TGTGCCAGCCCGCGCCTTGGACAGGTGAAAAGCGCTGAAGCTTTCTTT. The chain uses TRBV5-8 and TRBJ1-1; 7 bases are a match to TRBD1. Germline assignment: CDR1 SGHTS and CDR2 YDEGEE. This CDR3 contains 16 residues. Trimming at V came to 7 bases and at J to 6 bases, leaving 18 bases not matched to a gene.

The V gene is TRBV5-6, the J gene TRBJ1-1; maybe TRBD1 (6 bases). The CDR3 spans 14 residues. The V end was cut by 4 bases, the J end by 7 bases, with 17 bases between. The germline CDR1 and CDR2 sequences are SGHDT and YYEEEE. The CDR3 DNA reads TGTGCCAGCAGCGTGGGACACTCGGGGAGTGAAGCTTTCTTT. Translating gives CASSVGHSGSEAFF.

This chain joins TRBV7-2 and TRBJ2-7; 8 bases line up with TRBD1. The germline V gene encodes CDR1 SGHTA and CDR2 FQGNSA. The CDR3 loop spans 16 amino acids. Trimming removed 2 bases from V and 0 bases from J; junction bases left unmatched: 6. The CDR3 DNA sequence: TGTGCCAGCAGCTTATTAGGACAGGGCCGCTCCTACGAGCAGTACTTC. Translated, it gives CASSLLGQGRSYEQYF.

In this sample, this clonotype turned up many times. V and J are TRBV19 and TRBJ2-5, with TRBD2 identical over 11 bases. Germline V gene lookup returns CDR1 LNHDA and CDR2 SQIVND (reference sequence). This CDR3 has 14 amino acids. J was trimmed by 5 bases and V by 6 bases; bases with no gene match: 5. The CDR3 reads CASSTSGRAETQYF. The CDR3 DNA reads TGTGCCAGTAGCACTAGCGGGAGAGCGGAGACCCAGTACTTC.

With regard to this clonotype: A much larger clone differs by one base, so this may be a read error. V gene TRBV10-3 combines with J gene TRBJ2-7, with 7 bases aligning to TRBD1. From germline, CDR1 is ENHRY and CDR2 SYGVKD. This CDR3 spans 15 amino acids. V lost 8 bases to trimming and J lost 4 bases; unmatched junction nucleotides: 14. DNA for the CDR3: TGTGCCATCGGTGTTACCGGGACAGCAAATTACGAGCAGTACTTC. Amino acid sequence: CAIGVTGTANYEQYF.

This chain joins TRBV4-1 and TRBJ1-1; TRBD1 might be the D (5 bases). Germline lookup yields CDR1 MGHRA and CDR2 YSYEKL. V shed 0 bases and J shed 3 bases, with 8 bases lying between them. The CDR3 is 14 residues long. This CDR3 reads CASSQETDYTEAFF. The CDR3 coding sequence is TGCGCCAGCAGCCAAGAGACAGATTACACTGAAGCTTTCTTT.

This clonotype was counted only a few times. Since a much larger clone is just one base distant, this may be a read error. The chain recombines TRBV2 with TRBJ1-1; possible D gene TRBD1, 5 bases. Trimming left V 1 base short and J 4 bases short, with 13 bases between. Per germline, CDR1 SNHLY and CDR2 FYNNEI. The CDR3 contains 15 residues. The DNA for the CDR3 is TGTGCCAGCAGTGAAGAGGCAGGGATGAGCACTGAAGCTTTCTTT. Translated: CASSEEAGMSTEAFF. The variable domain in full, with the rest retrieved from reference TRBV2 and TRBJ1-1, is EPEVTQTPSHQVTQMGQEVILRCVPISNHLYFYWYRQILGQKVEFLVSFYNNEISEKSEIFDDQFSVERPDGSNFTLKIRSTKLEDSAMYFCASSEEAGMSTEAFFGQGTRLTVV.

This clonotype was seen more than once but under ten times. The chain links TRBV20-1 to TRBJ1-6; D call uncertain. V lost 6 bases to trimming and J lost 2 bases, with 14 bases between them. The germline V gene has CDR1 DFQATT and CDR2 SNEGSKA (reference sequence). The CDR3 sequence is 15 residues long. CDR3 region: CSASSTAAYNSPLHF. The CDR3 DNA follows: TGCAGTGCCTCCTCTACAGCAGCCTATAATTCACCCCTCCACTTT.

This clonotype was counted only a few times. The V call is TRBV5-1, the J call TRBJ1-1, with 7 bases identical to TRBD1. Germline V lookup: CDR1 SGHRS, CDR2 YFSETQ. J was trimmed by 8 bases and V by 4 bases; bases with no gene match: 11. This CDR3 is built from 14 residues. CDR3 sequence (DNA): TGCGCCAGCAGCCCCGCGGGACAGTTTATGGAAGCTTTCTTT. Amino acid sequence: CASSPAGQFMEAFF. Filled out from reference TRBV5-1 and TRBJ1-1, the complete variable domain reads KAGVTQTPRYLIKTRGQQVTLSCSPISGHRSVSWYQQTPGQGLQFLFEYFSETQRNKGNFPGRFSGRQFSNSRSEMNVSTLELGDSALYLCASSPAGQFMEAFFGQGTRLTVV.

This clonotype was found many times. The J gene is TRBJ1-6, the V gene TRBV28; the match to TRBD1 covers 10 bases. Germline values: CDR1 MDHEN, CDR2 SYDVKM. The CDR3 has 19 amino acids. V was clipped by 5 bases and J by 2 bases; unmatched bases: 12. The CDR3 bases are TGTGCCAGCAGTACCGGGACAGGGGTTGGGAGGACCTATAATTCACCCCTCCACTTT. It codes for CASSTGTGVGRTYNSPLHF.

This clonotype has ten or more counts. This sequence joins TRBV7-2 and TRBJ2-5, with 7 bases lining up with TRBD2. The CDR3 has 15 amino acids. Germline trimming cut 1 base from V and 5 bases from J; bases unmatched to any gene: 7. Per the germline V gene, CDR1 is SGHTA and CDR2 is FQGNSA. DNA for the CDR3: TGTGCCAGCAGCTTAGTACACGGGGGGACCGAGACCCAGTACTTC. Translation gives CASSLVHGGTETQYF.

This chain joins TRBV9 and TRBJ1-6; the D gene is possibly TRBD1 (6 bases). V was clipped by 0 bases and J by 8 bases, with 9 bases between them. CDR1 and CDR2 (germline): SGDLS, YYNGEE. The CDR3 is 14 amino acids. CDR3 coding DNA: TGTGCCAGCAGCGTAGGGACAGACTATTCACCCCTCCACTTT. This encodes CASSVGTDYSPLHF.

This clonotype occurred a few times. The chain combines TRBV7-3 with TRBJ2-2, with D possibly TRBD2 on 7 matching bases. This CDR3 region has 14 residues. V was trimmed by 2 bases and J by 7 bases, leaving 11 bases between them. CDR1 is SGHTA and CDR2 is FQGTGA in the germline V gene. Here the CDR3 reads CASSLAGAGGELFF. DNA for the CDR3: TGTGCCAGCAGCTTAGCGGGGGCGGGCGGGGAGCTGTTTTTT.

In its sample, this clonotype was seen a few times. The CDR3 loop is CASSPRGRRTGELFF. CDR3 coding DNA: TGTGCCAGCAGCCCTAGAGGCCGGAGGACCGGGGAGCTGTTTTTT. V gene TRBV7-9 combines with J gene TRBJ2-2, with D perhaps matching TRBD2 (5 bases). The ends were cut back, 5 bases at V and 5 bases at J, with 15 bases in the middle. The CDR3 has 15 amino acids. Germline V lookup: CDR1 SEHNR, CDR2 FQNEAQ (reference sequence).